This TCR beta chain was obtained from a study of response to subunit inactivated influenza vaccine. Study observations and caveats: Authors suggested that a seasonal influenza vaccination recruits few new T cells each time.

Ten or more counts support this clonotype. Its specificity is not known. Germline V gene sequence: CDR1 DFQATT, CDR2 SNEGSKA (reference sequence). V was pared by 6 bases and J by 3 bases, with 17 bases between. The CDR3 is made up of 14 amino acids. MiXCR, run by TCRdb on the RT-PCR reads, gives a single entry per CDR3 protein. The sample consists of fewer than 750,000 distinct CDR3 sequences, 14% of them appearing once. The clonotype was recovered from a man in his forties or fifties who received an inactivated influenza vaccine. The chain joins TRBV20-1 to TRBJ1-1, with a weak D call TRBD1 (6 bases). The specimen was PBMCs from blood, collected 11 to 12 days after vaccination. In DNA form, the CDR3 reads TGCAGTGCCCCCAAAGGGGGATGGGACACTGAAGCTTTCTTT. Translated, it gives CSAPKGGWDTEAFF.